The rows below give T cell receptor beta chains drawn from one sample of a study of long-term antiretroviral therapy in people with HIV. TCRdb keeps only in-frame clones here, not all; method: immunoSEQ multiplex PCR. The table records tens of thousands of clones, roughly nine tenths of them present only once. The sample in question was unsorted PBMCs, obtained approximately 5 years before starting antiretroviral therapy. The receptors come from a man over 45 with HIV. Each CDR3 is given without its conserved first and last residue. The order of the fields is D gene, V gene, CDR3 protein. The D gene is left open where the match is weak.

D gene: .
V gene: TRBV14
CDR3 protein: ASSQMGTSGTDYGYT

D gene: .
V gene: TRBV7-7
CDR3 protein: ASSPSDAGELF

D gene: .
V gene: TRBV5-1
CDR3 protein: ASSSGLGGTEKLF

D gene: TRBD1
V gene: TRBV5-1
CDR3 protein: ASSLEGTGRTDTQY

D gene: .
V gene: TRBV10-1
CDR3 protein: ASSEWGLSEAF

D gene: .
V gene: TRBV28
CDR3 protein: ASSRYSNQPQH

D gene: TRBD2
V gene: TRBV5-1
CDR3 protein: ASRGTSGINEQF

D gene: .
V gene: TRBV5-4
CDR3 protein: ASSDGGGHNEQY

D gene: .
V gene: TRBV5-5
CDR3 protein: ASSGAYEQY

D gene: .
V gene: TRBV18
CDR3 protein: ASSPRARVHHYGYT

D gene: .
V gene: TRBV10-3
CDR3 protein: AISGSRGEQY

D gene: .
V gene: TRBV7-9
CDR3 protein: ASSPNQGGQPQH

D gene: .
V gene: TRBV10-1
CDR3 protein: ASSALPGTTYEQY

D gene: .
V gene: TRBV5-4
CDR3 protein: ASSLGGMKNEQF

D gene: .
V gene: TRBV5-1
CDR3 protein: ASNAGLNTEAF

D gene: .
V gene: TRBV30
CDR3 protein: AWSALPDTQY

D gene: .
V gene: TRBV2
CDR3 protein: ASSEALREDRYT

D gene: TRBD1
V gene: TRBV7-2
CDR3 protein: ASSFSGGPDTQY

D gene: .
V gene: TRBV23-1
CDR3 protein: ASSQSYPGRFISNQPQH

D gene: TRBD2
V gene: TRBV5-1
CDR3 protein: ASSIGTSGGDSTDTQY

D gene: .
V gene: TRBV28
CDR3 protein: ASSPLEPGHYSSGELF

D gene: .
V gene: TRBV6-4
CDR3 protein: ASSRHAQETQY

D gene: .
V gene: TRBV28
CDR3 protein: ASRSHWAILPF

D gene: .
V gene: TRBV7-8
CDR3 protein: ASSLVTFSYNEQF

D gene: .
V gene: TRBV4-3
CDR3 protein: ASSQDLFGLGYT

D gene: .
V gene: TRBV28
CDR3 protein: ASSFHNQPQH

D gene: .
V gene: TRBV20-1
CDR3 protein: SGDTNTEAF

D gene: .
V gene: TRBV2
CDR3 protein: ATEKGGSTEAF

D gene: .
V gene: TRBV2
CDR3 protein: ASRPGSIPGGELF

D gene: .
V gene: TRBV4-1
CDR3 protein: ASSRTAQGGNTIY

D gene: .
V gene: TRBV28
CDR3 protein: ASSLGYEQY

D gene: .
V gene: TRBV7-6
CDR3 protein: ASRPTGNYGYT

D gene: .
V gene: TRBV9
CDR3 protein: ASSVVGAGELF

D gene: TRBD2
V gene: TRBV5-1
CDR3 protein: ASSLTPGGHTGELF

D gene: .
V gene: TRBV7-2
CDR3 protein: ASSLVWGTVSEAF

D gene: .
V gene: TRBV9
CDR3 protein: ASSVAEGRVTDTQY

D gene: TRBD2
V gene: TRBV5-1
CDR3 protein: ASSPRIAGGAEGNEQF

D gene: .
V gene: TRBV18
CDR3 protein: ASSPWGAENIQY